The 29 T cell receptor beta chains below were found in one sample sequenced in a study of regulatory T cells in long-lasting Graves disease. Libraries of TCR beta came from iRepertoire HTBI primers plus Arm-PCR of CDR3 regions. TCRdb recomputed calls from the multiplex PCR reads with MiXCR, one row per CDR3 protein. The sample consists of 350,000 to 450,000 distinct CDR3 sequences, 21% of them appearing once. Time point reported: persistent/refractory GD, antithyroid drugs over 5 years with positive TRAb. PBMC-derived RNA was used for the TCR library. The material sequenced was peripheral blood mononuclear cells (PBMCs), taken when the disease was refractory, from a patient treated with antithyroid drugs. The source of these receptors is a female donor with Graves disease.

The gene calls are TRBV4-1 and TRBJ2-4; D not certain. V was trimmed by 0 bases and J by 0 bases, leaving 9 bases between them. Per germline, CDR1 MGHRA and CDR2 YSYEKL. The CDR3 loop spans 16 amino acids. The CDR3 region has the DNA TGCGCCAGCAGCCAAGAGGGATATCTAGCCAAAAACATTCAGTACTTC. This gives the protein CASSQEGYLAKNIQYF.

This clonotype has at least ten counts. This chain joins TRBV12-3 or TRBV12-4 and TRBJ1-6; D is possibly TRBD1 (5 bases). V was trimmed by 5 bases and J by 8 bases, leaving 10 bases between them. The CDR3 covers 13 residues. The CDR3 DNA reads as TGTGCCAGCAGTCCCGCGGGGCATTCACCCCTCCACTTT. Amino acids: CASSPAGHSPLHF.

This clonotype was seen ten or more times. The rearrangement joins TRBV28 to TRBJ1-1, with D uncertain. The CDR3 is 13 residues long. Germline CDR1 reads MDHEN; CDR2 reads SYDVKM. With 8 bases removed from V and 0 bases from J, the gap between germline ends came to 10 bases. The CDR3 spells CASVGRLNTEAFF. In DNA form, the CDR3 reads TGTGCCAGCGTCGGCAGATTGAACACTGAAGCTTTCTTT.

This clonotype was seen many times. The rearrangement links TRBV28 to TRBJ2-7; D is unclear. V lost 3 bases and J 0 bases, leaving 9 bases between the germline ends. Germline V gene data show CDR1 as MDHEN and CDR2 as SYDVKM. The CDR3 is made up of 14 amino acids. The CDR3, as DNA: TGTGCCAGCAGTTTCGAAGGACCCTCCTACGAGCAGTACTTC. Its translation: CASSFEGPSYEQYF. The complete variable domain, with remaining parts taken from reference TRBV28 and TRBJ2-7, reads DVKVTQSSRYLVKRTGEKVFLECVQDMDHENMFWYRQDPGLGLRLIYFSYDVKMKEKGDIPEGYSVSREKKERFSLILESASTNQTSMYLCASSFEGPSYEQYFGPGTRLTVT.

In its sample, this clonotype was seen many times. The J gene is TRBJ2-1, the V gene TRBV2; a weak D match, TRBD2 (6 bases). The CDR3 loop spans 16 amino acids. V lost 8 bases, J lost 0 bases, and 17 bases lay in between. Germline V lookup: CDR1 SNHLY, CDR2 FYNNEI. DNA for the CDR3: TGTGCCAGCGGGGGGAGGCAGTTAAGCTCCTACAATGAGCAGTTCTTC. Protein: CASGGRQLSSYNEQFF.

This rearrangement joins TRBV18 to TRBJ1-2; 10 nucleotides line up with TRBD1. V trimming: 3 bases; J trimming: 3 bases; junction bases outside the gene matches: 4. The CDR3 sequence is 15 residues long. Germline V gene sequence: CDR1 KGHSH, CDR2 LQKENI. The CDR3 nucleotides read TGTGCCAGCTCACCGGGGACAGGGGAGGACTATGGCTACACCTTC. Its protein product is CASSPGTGEDYGYTF.

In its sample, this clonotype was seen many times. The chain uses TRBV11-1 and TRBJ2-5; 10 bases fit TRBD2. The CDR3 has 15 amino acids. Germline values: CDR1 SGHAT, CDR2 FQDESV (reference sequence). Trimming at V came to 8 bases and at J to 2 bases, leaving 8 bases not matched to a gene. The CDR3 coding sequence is TGTGCCAGCGGCCGTGGACTAGCGGTTCAAGAGACCCAGTACTTC. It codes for CASGRGLAVQETQYF.

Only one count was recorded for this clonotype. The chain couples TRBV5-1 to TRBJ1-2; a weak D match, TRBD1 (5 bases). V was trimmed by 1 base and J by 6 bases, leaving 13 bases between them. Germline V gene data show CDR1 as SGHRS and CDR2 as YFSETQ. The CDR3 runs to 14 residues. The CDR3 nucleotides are TGCGCCAGCAGCTTGCGGGGGACGGGGAATGGCTACACCTTC. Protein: CASSLRGTGNGYTF.

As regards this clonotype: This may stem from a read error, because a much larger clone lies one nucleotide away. In nucleotides, the CDR3 is TGTGCCAGCAGTAACAGGGGTAGCACCGGGGAGCCGTTTTTT. It specifies CASSNRGSTGEPFF. V usage is TRBV28 and J usage is TRBJ2-2, with 7 bases lining up with TRBD1. The CDR3 is 14 amino acids. CDR1 is MDHEN, CDR2 SYDVKM, per germline.

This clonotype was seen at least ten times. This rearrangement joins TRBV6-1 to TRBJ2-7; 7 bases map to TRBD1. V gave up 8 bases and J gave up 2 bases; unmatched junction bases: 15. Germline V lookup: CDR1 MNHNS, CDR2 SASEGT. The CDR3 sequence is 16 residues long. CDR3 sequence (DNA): TGTGCCAGCCACCTTAATCCGGGACAGCGGACCTACGAGCAGTACTTC. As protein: CASHLNPGQRTYEQYF.

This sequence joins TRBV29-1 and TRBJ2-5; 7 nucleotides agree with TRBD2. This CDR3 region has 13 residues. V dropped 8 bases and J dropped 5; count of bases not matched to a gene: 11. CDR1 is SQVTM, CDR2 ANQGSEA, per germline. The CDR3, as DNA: TGCAGCTTTCGGGACTATTCATGGGAGACCCAGTACTTC. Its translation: CSFRDYSWETQYF.

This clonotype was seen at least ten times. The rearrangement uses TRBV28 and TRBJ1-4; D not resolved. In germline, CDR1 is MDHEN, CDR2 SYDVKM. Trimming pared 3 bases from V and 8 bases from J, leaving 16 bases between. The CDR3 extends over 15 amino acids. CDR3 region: CASSFAFMTVEKLFF. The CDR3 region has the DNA TGTGCCAGCAGTTTCGCCTTCATGACGGTAGAAAAACTGTTTTTT.

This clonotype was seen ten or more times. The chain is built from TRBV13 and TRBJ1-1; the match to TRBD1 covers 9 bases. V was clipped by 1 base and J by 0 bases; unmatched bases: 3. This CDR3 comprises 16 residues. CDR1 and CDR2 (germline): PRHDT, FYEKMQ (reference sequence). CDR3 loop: CASSLVGQGMNTEAFF. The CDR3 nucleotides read TGTGCCAGCAGCTTAGTTGGACAGGGGATGAACACTGAAGCTTTCTTT. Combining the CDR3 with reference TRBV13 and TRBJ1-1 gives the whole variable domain AAGVIQSPRHLIKEKRETATLKCYPIPRHDTVYWYQQGPGQDPQFLISFYEKMQSDKGSIPDRFSAQQFSDYHSELNMSSLELGDSALYFCASSLVGQGMNTEAFFGQGTRLTVV.

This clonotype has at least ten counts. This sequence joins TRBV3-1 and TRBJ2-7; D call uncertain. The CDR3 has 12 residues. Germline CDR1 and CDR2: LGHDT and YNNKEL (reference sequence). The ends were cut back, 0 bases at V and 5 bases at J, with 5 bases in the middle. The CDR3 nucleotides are TGTGCCAGCAGCCAAGAGGGTCACGAGCAGTACTTC. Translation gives CASSQEGHEQYF.

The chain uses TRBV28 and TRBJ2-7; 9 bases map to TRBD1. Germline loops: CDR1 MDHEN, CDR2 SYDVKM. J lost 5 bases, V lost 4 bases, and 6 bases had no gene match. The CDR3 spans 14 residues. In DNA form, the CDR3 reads TGTGCCAGCAGTTCGGGACAGGGCTTTAACGAGCAGTACTTC. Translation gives CASSSGQGFNEQYF.

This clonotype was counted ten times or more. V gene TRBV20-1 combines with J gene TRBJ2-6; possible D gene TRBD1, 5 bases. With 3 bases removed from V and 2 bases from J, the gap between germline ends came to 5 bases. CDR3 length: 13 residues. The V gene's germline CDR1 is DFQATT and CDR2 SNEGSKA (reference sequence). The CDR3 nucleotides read TGCAGTGCTAGGACAGCTGGGGCCAACGTCCTGACTTTC. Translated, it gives CSARTAGANVLTF.

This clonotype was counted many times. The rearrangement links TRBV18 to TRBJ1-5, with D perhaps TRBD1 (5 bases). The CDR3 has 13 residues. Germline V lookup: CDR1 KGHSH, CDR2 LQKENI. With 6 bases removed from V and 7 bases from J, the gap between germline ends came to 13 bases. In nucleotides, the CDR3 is TGTGCCAGCTCCCCCCAACAGGAACAGCCCCAGCATTTT. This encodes CASSPQQEQPQHF.

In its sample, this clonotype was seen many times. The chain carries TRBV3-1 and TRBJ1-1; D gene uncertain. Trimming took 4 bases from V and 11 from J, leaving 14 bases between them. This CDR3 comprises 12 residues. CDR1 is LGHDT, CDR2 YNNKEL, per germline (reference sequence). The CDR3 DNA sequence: TGTGCCAGCAGCCGGGCTGGGGTCCCTGCTTTCTTT. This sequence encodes CASSRAGVPAFF.

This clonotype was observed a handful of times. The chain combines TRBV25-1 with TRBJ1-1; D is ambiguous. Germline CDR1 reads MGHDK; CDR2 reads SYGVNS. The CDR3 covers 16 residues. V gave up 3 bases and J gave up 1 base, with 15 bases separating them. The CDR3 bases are TGTGCCAGCAGTGAGCGGCAGTGGGAAAAGAACACTGAAGCTTTCTTT. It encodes CASSERQWEKNTEAFF.

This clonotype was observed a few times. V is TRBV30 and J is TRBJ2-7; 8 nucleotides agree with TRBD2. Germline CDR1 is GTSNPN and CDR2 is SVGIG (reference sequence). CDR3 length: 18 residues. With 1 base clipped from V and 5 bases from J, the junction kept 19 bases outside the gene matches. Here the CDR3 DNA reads TGTGCCTGGAGTGCCCCCCTATCGGGAGGGCCGTCTTTCGACGAGCAGTACTTC. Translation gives CAWSAPLSGGPSFDEQYF. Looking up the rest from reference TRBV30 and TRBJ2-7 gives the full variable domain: SQTIHQWPATLVQPVGSPLSLECTVEGTSNPNLYWYRQAAGRGLQLLFYSVGIGQISSEVPQNLSASRPQDRQFILSSKKLLLSDSGFYLCAWSAPLSGGPSFDEQYFGPGTRLTVT.

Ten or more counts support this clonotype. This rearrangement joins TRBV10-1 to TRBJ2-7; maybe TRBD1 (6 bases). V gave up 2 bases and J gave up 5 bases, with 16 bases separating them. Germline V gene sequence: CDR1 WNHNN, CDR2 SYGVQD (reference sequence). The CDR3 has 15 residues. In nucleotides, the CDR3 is TGCGCCAGCAGTGAGGTTAGAGGGGGTCGCAACGAGCAGTACTTC. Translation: CASSEVRGGRNEQYF.

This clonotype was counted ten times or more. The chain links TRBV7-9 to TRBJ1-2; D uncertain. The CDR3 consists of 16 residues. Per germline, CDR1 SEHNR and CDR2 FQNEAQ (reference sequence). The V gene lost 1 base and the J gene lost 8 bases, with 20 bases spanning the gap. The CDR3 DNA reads TGTGCCAGCAGCTTAGGAGGAACACCCGGCATAGAGGGCTACACCTTC. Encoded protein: CASSLGGTPGIEGYTF.

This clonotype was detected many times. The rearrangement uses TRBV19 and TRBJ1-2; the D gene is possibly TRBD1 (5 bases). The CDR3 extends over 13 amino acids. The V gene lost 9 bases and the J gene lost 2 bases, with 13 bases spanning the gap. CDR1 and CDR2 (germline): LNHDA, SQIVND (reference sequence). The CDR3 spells CASSTGQNYGYTF. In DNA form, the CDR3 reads TGTGCCAGCTCAACGGGGCAGAACTATGGCTACACCTTC.

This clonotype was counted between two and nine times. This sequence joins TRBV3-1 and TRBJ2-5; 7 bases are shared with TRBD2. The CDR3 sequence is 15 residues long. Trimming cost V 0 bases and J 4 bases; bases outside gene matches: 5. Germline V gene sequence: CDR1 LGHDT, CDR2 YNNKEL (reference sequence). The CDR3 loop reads CASSQDGGVGETQYF. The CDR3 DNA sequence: TGTGCCAGCAGCCAAGATGGGGGGGTGGGAGAGACCCAGTACTTC.

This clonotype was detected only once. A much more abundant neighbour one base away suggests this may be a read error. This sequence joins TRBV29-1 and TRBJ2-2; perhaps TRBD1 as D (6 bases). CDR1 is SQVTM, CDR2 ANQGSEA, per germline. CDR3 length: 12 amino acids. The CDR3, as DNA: TGCAGCGCGGAACAGGGATCAGGGGTGCTGTTTTTT. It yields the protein CSAEQGSGVLFF.

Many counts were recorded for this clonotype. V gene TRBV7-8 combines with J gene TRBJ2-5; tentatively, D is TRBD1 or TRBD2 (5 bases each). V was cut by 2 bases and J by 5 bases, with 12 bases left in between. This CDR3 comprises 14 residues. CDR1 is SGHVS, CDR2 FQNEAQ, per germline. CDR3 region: CASSLREKGETQYF. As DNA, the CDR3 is TGTGCCAGCAGCTTAAGGGAGAAGGGGGAGACCCAGTACTTC.

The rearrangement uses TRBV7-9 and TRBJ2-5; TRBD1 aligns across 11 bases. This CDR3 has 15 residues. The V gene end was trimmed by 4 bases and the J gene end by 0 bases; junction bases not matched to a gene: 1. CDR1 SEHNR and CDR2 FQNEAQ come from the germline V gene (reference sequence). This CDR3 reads CASSWDRGYQETQYF. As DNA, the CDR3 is TGTGCCAGCAGCTGGGACAGGGGGTACCAAGAGACCCAGTACTTC.

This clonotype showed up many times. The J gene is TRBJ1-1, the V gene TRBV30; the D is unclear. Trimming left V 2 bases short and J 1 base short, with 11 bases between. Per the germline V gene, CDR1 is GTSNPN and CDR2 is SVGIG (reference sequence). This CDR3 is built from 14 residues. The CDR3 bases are TGTGCCTGGAGTAGGGTGATTCCGAACACTGAAGCTTTCTTT. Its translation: CAWSRVIPNTEAFF.

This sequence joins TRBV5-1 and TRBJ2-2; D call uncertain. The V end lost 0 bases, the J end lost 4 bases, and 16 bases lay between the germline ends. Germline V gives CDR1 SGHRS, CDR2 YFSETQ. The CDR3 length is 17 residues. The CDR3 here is CASSLAIVSRPTGELFF. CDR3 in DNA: TGCGCCAGCAGCTTGGCGATCGTCAGTCGGCCCACCGGGGAGCTGTTTTTT.